This T cell receptor beta chain was found in a study of cytomegalovirus exposure and HLA in healthy donors. Study-level information: There were tens of millions of unique TCRs (from HLA-typed donors) in an early data release. Study-level findings and limits: Some V segments, TRBV6-2 and TRBV6-3 among them, were indistinguishable and were therefore excluded.

PCR amplification relied on 60 Vbeta primers (plus 13 Jbeta primers). Some clones are missing from TCRdb's copy, which holds only in-frame ones; the method was immunoSEQ multiplex PCR. The sample lists more than 150,000 clones, 65% to 90% occurring once. CDR3 length equals 13 residues. CDR1 SGDLS and CDR2 YYNGEE come from the germline V gene. The V end was cut by 3 bases, the J end by 4 bases, with 10 bases between. To note about this clone: Its matching antigen is unknown.

This TCR was sampled from a woman aged 45-65 years in good health and CMV-seropositive. The chain is built from TRBV9 and TRBJ1-2; a weak D match, TRBD1 (5 bases). The sample consisted of PBMCs. CDR3 nucleotide sequence: TGTGCCAGCAGCGGGGGCTGGACCTATGGCTACACCTTC. Translating it yields CASSGGWTYGYTF.